These T cell receptor beta chains were read from a single sample in a study of blood T cell repertoires in COVID-19. Here immunoSEQ multiplex PCR was the method, and the copy in TCRdb shows in-frame clones only, minus some. The repertoire has 150,000 to 200,000 clones, about three quarters of them found once; the top ten carry about 9%. Sample: peripheral blood. The origin of the receptors is a woman aged 45-59 years with active or convalescent COVID-19. Both conserved end residues are part of each CDR3. D genes are given only for firm matches. Size is stated for part of the rows, as once, few or many counts, or as a class when the clone is expanded.

-	once	TRBV19	TRBJ1-2	CASSIRAGLDGYTF	TGTGCCAGTAGTATAAGGGCAGGGTTGGATGGCTACACCTTC
TRBD1	-	TRBV27	TRBJ2-7	CASSWDRSSYEQYF	TGTGCCAGCAGTTGGGACAGGTCCAGCTACGAGCAGTACTTC
-	-	TRBV15	TRBJ1-4	CATSRDWGRNEKLFF	TGTGCCACCAGCAGAGATTGGGGCAGGAATGAAAAACTGTTTTTT
TRBD1	once	TRBV18	TRBJ1-1	CASRQGTNTEAFF	TGTGCCAGCCGACAGGGGACGAACACTGAAGCTTTCTTT
TRBD1	once	TRBV3-1/TRBV3-2	TRBJ2-7	CASSLTTGGLGEQYF	TGTGCCAGCAGCCTAACGACAGGGGGCCTTGGGGAGCAGTACTTC
-	-	TRBV4-3	TRBJ2-2	CASSQDNRNTGELFF	TGCGCCAGCAGCCAAGATAATAGAAACACCGGGGAGCTGTTTTTT
-	-	TRBV15	TRBJ1-5	CATSRDPVVGQPQHF	TGTGCCACCAGCAGAGATCCTGTCGTCGGTCAGCCCCAGCATTTT
TRBD1	-	TRBV15	TRBJ1-4	CATSRGTGGGGEKLFF	TGTGCCACCAGCAGGGGGACAGGGGGCGGAGGGGAAAAACTGTTTTTT
TRBD1	few	TRBV18	TRBJ1-4	CASSRGDRGFEKLFF	TGTGCCAGCTCGCGAGGAGACAGGGGCTTCGAAAAACTGTTTTTT
TRBD2	-	TRBV7-2	TRBJ2-7	CASSLAAGAYEQYF	TGTGCCAGCAGCTTAGCAGCGGGGGCCTACGAGCAGTACTTC
-	-	TRBV27	TRBJ2-1	CASSPPFGNEQFF	TGTGCCAGCAGTCCACCTTTCGGCAATGAGCAGTTCTTC
-	-	TRBV6-5	TRBJ1-1	CASSSGGAGGTEAFF	TGTGCCAGCAGTTCGGGGGGCGCCGGGGGAACTGAAGCTTTCTTT
-	once	TRBV30	TRBJ2-2	CAWSGLAADTGELFF	TGTGCCTGGAGCGGGTTGGCCGCGGACACCGGGGAGCTGTTTTTT
-	few	TRBV5-1	TRBJ2-5	CASSSVGGETQYF	TGCGCCAGCAGCTCGGTAGGAGGGGAGACCCAGTACTTC
-	-	TRBV6-2/TRBV6-3	TRBJ2-5	CASSSGETQYF	TGTGCCAGCAGTTCGGGTGAGACCCAGTACTTC
TRBD2	-	TRBV3-1/TRBV3-2	TRBJ2-7	CASSPRAGGPREQYF	TGTGCCAGCAGCCCTCGAGCGGGAGGGCCGCGAGAGCAGTACTTC
-	-	TRBV7-3	TRBJ2-3	CASSLRGLSTDTQYF	TGTGCCAGCAGCTTAAGAGGACTGAGCACAGATACGCAGTATTTT
TRBD2	-	TRBV9	TRBJ2-1	CASSVQTGGGWGQFF	TGTGCCAGCAGCGTTCAGACGGGAGGTGGGTGGGGGCAGTTCTTC
TRBD1	few	TRBV6-2/TRBV6-3	TRBJ2-5	CASSPRDRGRETQYF	TGTGCCAGCAGCCCTAGGGACAGGGGGCGAGAGACCCAGTACTTC
TRBD2	-	TRBV7-9	TRBJ2-7	CASSLALQTGGHYEQYF	TGTGCCAGCAGCTTAGCCCTACAGACGGGGGGGCACTACGAGCAGTACTTC
-	-	TRBV9	TRBJ1-2	CASSVDSTPYGYTF	TGTGCCAGCAGCGTAGACAGTACACCCTATGGCTACACCTTC
TRBD2	-	TRBV28	TRBJ2-1	CAGAGAPHNEQFF	TGTGCCGGGGCGGGAGCCCCTCACAATGAGCAGTTCTTC
TRBD2	-	TRBV7-7	TRBJ2-2	CASSTGLAGGYTGELFF	TGTGCTAGCAGCACTGGACTAGCGGGGGGGTACACCGGGGAGCTGTTTTTT
TRBD1	-	TRBV28	TRBJ1-6	CASSLPRGQEGATYNSPLHF	TGTGCCAGCAGTTTACCCAGGGGACAGGAAGGCGCGACCTATAATTCACCCCTCCACTTT
TRBD2	-	TRBV25-1	TRBJ2-2	CASSVGTSGRAAGELFF	TGTGCCAGCAGTGTGGGGACTAGCGGGAGGGCAGCCGGGGAGCTGTTTTTT
-	-	TRBV15	TRBJ1-3	CATSRDPGIGNTIYF	TGTGCCACCAGCAGAGATCCAGGGATCGGAAACACCATATATTTT
-	-	TRBV4-1	TRBJ2-2	CASSQDGSVLNTGELFF	TGCGCCAGCAGCCAAGATGGGAGCGTCCTTAACACCGGGGAGCTGTTTTTT
TRBD1	-	TRBV5-1	TRBJ2-7	CASSLGGQGYYEQYF	TGCGCCAGCAGCTTGGGGGGACAGGGATACTACGAGCAGTACTTC
TRBD1	-	TRBV27	TRBJ1-2	CASRGQAAFGYTF	TGTGCCAGCAGGGGACAGGCGGCGTTTGGCTACACCTTC